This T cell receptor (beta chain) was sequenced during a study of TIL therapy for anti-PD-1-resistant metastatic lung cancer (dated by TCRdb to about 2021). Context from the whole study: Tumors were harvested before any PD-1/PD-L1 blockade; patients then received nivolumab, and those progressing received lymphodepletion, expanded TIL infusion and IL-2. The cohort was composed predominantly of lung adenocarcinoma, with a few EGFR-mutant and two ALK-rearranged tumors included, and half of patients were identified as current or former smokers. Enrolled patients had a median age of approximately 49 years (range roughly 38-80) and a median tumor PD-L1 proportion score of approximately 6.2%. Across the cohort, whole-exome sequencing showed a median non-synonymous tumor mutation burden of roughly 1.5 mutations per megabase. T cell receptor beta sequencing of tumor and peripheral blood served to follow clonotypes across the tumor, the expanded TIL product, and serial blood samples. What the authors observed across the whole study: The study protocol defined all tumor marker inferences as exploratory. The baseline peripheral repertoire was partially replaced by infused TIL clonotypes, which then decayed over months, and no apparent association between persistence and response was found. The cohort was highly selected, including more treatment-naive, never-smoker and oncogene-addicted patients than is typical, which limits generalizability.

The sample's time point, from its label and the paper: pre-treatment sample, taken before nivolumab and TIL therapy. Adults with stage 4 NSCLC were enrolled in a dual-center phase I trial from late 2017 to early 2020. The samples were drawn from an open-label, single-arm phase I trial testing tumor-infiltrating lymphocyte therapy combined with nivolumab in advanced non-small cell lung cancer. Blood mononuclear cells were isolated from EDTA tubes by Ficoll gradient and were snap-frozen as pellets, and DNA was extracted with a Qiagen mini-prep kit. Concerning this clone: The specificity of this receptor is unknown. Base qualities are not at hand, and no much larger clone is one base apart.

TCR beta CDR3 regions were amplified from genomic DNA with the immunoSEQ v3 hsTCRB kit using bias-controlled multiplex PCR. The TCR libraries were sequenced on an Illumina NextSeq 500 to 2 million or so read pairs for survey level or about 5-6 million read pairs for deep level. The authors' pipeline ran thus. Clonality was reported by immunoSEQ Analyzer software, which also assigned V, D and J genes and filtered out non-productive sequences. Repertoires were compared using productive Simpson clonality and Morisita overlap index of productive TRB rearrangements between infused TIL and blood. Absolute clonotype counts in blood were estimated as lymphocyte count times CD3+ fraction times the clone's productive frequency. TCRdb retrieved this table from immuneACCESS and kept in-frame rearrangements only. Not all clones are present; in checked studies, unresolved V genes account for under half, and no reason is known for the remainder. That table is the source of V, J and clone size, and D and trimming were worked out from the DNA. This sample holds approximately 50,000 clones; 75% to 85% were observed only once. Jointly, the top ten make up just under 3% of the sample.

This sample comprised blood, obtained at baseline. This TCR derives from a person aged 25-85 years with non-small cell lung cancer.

The nucleotide sequence reads as follows: TGTGCCAGCAGCTTGAGTTTGGGAGAGGTTGATACGCAGTATTTT. It specifies CASSLSLGEVDTQYF. The chain couples TRBV7-9 to TRBJ2-3; the D gene is perhaps TRBD2, from 5 matching bases. The junction carries 16 bases between V and J, which are trimmed by 3 bases and 6 bases respectively. The CDR3 runs 15 residues from the cysteine to the phenylalanine. The read is trimmed to its CDR3 DNA, 45 bases read in frame from base 1. For CDR1 and CDR2, the germline V gene (reference sequence) lists SEHNR and FQNEAQ.